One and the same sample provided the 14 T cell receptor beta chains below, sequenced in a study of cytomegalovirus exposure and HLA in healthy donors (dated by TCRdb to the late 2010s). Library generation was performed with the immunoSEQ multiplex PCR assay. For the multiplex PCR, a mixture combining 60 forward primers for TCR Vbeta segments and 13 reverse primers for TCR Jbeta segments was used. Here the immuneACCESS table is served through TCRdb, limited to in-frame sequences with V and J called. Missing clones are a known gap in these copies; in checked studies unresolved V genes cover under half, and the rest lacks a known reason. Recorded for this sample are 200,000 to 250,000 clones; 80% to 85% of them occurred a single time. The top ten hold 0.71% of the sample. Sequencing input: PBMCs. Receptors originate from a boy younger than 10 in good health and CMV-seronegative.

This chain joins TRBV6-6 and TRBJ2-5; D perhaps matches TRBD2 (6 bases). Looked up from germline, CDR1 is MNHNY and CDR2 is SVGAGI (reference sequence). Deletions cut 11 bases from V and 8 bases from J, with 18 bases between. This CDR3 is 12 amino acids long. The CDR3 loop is CASGGIKRTQYF. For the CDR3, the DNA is TGTGCCTCCGGAGGGATCAAGAGAACCCAGTACTTC.

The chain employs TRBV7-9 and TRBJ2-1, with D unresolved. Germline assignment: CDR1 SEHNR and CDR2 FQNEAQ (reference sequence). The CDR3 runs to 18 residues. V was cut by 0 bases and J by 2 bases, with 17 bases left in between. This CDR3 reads CASSLALVQVLPYNEQFF. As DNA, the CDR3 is TGTGCCAGCAGCTTAGCCCTCGTGCAGGTCCTCCCCTACAATGAGCAGTTCTTC.

In DNA form, the CDR3 reads TGCAGCGTTGTAAGCCCTCGACAGGGTCGTCGCTACACCTTC. It encodes CSVVSPRQGRRYTF. The V gene is TRBV29-1, the J gene TRBJ1-2; 7 nucleotides agree with TRBD1. Germline V lookup: CDR1 SQVTM, CDR2 ANQGSEA. The CDR3 is made up of 14 amino acids. After removal of 4 bases from V and 9 bases from J, the junction contained 14 bases not matched to a gene.

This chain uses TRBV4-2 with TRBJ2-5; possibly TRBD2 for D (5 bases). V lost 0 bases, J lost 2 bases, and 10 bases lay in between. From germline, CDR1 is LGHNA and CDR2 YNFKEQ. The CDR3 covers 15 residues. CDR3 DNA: TGTGCCAGCAGCCAAGATAGAGGGCGGCAAGAGACCCAGTACTTC. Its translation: CASSQDRGRQETQYF.

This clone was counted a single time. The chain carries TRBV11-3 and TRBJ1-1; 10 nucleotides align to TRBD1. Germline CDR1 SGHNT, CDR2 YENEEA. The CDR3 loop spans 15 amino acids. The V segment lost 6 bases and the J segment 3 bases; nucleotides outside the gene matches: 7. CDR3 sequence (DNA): TGTGCCAGCAGACTCGGACAGGGGGGATACACTGAAGCTTTCTTT. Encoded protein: CASRLGQGGYTEAFF.

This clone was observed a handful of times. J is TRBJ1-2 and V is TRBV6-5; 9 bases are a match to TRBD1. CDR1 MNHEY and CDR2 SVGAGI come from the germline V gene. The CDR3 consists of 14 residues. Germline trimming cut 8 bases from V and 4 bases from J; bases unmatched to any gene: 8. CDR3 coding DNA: TGTGCCAGCGGACCGGACAGGGGTGGCTATGGCTACACCTTC. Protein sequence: CASGPDRGGYGYTF.

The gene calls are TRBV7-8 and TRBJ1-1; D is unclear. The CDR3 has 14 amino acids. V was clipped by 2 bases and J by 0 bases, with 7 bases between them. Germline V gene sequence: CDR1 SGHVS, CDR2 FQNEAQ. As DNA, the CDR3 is TGTGCCAGCAGCTTAACGGGGATGAACACTGAAGCTTTCTTT. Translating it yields CASSLTGMNTEAFF.

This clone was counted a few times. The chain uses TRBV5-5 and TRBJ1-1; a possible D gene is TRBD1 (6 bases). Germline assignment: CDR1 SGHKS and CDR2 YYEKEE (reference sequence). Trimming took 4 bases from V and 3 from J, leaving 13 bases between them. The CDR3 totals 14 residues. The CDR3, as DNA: TGTGCCAGCAGCCCGGGCCCAGGGGACACTGAAGCTTTCTTT. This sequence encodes CASSPGPGDTEAFF. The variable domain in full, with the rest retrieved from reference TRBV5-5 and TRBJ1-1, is DAGVTQSPTHLIKTRGQQVTLRCSPISGHKSVSWYQQVLGQGPQFIFQYYEKEERGRGNFPDRFSARQFPNYSSELNVNALLLGDSALYLCASSPGPGDTEAFFGQGTRLTVV.

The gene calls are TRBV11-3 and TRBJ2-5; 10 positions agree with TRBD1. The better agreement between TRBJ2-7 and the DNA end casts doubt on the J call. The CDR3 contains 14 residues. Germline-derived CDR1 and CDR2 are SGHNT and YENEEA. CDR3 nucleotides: TGTGCCAGCAGCCCGGGACAGGGGATCTACGAGCAGTACTTC. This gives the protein CASSPGQGIYEQYF.

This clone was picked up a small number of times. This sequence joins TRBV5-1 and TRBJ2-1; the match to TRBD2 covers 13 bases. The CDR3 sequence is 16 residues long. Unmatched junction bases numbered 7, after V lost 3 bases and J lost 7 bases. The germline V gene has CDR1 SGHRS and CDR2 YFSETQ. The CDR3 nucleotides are TGCGCCAGCAGCTACCTTCGGACTAGCGGGAGTAATGAGCAGTTCTTC. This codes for CASSYLRTSGSNEQFF.

This CDR3 reads CASSPSQQGVTDTQYF. DNA for the CDR3: TGTGCCAGCAGCCCATCCCAACAGGGCGTCACAGATACGCAGTATTTT. The chain is built from TRBV5-4 and TRBJ2-3; tentatively, D is TRBD1 (6 bases). V was pared by 4 bases and J by 2 bases, with 17 bases between. Germline loops: CDR1 SGHNT, CDR2 YYREEE (reference sequence). The CDR3 has 16 amino acids.

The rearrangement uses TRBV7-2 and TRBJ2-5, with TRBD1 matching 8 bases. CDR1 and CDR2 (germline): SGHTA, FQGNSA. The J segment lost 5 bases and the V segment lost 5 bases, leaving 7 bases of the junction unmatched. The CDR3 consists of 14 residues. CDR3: CASSPSTGAETQYF. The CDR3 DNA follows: TGTGCCAGCAGCCCATCGACAGGGGCGGAGACCCAGTACTTC.

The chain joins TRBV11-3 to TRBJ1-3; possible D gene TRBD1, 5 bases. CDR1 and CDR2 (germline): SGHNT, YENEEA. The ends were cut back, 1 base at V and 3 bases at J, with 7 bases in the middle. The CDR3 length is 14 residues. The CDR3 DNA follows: TGTGCCAGCAGCTTAGCGGGGGATGGAAACACCATATATTTT. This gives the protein CASSLAGDGNTIYF.

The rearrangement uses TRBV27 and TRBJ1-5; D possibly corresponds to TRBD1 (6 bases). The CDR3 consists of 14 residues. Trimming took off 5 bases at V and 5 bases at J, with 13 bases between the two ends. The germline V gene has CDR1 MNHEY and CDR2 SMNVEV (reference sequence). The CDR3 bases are TGTGCCAGCAGTCTCACCACAGGGCATCAGCCCCAGCATTTT. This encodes CASSLTTGHQPQHF.